This T cell receptor (beta chain) appears in the sequencing data of a study of T cell changes during pregnancy in multiple sclerosis. The V gene's germline CDR1 is LGHNA and CDR2 YSLEER. The length of the CDR3 is 13 residues. Trimming shortened V by 1 base and J by 8 bases, and 10 bases separated the two germline ends. Assay used: immunoSEQ multiplex PCR; TCRdb lists only in-frame clones, some missing. The sample lists 80,000 to 100,000 clones, approximately 90% occurring once. This rearrangement joins TRBV4-3 to TRBJ2-3; D is possibly TRBD2 (5 bases). The source is a female donor in good health, enrolled as a control in a pregnancy study. This sample comprised peripheral blood, obtained in the second trimester of pregnancy. The CDR3 nucleotides are TGCGCCAGCAGCCAAGCTGCCGAGGGTACGCAGTATTTT. This sequence encodes CASSQAAEGTQYF.